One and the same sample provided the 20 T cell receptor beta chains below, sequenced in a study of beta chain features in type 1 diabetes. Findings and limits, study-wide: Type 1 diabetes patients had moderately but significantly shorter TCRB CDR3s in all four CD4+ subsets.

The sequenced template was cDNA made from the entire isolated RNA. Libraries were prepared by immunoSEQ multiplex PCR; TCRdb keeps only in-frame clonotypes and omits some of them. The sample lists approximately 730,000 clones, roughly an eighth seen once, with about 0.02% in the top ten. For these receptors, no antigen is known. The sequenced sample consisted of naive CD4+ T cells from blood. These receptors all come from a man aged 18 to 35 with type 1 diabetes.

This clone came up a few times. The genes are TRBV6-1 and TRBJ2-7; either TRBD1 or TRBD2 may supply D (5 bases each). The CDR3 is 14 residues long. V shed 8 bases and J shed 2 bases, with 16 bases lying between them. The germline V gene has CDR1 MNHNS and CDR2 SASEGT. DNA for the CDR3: TGTGCCAGCCTTCCGGGACCCGCTCCCTACGAGCAGTACTTC. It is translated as CASLPGPAPYEQYF.

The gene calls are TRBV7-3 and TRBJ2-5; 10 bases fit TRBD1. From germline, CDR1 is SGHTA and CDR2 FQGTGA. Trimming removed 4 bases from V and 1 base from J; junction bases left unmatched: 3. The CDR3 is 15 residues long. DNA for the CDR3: TGTGCCAGCAGCTGGACAGGGGGAAGCCAAGAGACCCAGTACTTC. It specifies CASSWTGGSQETQYF.

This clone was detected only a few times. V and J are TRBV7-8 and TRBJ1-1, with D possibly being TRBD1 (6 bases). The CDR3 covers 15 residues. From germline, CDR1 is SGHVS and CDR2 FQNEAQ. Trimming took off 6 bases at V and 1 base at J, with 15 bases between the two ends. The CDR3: CASRGDIRTNTEAFF. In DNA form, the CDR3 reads TGTGCCAGCAGGGGGGACATAAGAACGAACACTGAAGCTTTCTTT.

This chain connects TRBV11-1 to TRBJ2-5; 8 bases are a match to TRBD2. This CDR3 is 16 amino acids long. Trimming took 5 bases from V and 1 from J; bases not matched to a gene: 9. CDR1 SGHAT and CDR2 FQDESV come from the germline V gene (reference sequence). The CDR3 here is CASSLGRGTSQETQYF. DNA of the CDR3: TGTGCCAGCAGCCTCGGAAGGGGGACTAGCCAAGAGACCCAGTACTTC.

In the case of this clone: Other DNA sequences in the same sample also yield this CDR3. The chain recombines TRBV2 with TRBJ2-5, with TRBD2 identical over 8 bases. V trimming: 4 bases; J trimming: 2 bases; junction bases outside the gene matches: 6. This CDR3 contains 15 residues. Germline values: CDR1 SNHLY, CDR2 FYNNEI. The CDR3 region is CASSVGAGGQETQYF. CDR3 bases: TGTGCCAGCAGTGTTGGTGCGGGGGGTCAAGAGACCCAGTACTTC.

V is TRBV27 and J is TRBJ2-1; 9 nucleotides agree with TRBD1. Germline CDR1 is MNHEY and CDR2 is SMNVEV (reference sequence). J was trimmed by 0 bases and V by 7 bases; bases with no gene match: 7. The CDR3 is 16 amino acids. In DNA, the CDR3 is TGTGCCAGCATTCGGGACAGGGTAAGCTCCTACAATGAGCAGTTCTTC. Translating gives CASIRDRVSSYNEQFF.

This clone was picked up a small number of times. The DNA for the CDR3 is TGTGCCAGCAGTGATCGAACTGAAGCTTTCTTT. Residues: CASSDRTEAFF. V and J are TRBV2 and TRBJ1-1; D ambiguous. V gave up 3 bases and J gave up 5 bases, with 4 bases separating them. The CDR3 is 11 amino acids. Per germline, CDR1 SNHLY and CDR2 FYNNEI.

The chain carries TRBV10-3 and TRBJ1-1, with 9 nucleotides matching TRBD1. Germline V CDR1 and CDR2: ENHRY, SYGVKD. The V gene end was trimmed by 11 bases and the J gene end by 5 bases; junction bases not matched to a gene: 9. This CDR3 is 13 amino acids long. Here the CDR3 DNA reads TGTGCCGCTTGGACAGGGGAAGGAACTGAAGCTTTCTTT. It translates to CAAWTGEGTEAFF.

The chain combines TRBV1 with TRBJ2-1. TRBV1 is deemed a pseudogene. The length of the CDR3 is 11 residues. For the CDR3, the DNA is TGCACCAGCAGCACCCACAATGAGCAGTTCTTC. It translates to CTSSTHNEQFF.

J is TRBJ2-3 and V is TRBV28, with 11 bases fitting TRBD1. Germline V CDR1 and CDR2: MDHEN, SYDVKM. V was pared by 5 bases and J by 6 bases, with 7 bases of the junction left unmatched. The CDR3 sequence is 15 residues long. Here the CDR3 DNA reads TGTGCCAGCAGTAGTAGGACAGGGGGCGCGGATACGCAGTATTTT. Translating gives CASSSRTGGADTQYF.

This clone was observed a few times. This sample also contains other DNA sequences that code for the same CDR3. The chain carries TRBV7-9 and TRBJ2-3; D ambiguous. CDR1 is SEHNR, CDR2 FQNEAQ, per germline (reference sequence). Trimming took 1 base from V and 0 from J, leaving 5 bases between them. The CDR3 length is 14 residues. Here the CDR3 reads CASSLDGSTDTQYF. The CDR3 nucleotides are TGTGCCAGCAGCTTAGACGGTAGCACAGATACGCAGTATTTT.

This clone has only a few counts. The CDR3 protein is CASSLGDKYSYNSPLHF. The CDR3 bases are TGTGCCAGCAGCTTGGGGGACAAGTACTCCTATAATTCACCCCTCCACTTT. The chain links TRBV11-3 to TRBJ1-6; TRBD1 might be the D (6 bases). Deletions cut 3 bases from V and 0 bases from J, with 12 bases between. Germline CDR1 SGHNT, CDR2 YENEEA. The CDR3 contains 17 residues.

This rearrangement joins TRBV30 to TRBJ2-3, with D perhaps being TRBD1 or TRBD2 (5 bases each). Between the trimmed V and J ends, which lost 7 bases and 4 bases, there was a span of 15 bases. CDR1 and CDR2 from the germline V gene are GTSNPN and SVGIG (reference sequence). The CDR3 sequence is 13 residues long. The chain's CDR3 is CALPGPSADTQYF. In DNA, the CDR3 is TGTGCCTTACCGGGACCCTCGGCAGATACGCAGTATTTT.

CDR3 sequence reads: CASSLDGDRSYGYTF. In DNA form, the CDR3 reads TGTGCCAGCAGCTTAGATGGGGACAGGTCCTATGGCTACACCTTC. The chain couples TRBV7-2 to TRBJ1-2, with TRBD1 identical over 8 bases. The germline gives CDR1 SGHTA, CDR2 FQGNSA. J lost 4 bases, V lost 1 base, and 5 bases had no gene match. This CDR3 comprises 15 residues.

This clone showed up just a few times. The CDR3 protein is CASSQDPSGVNTDTQYF. CDR3 sequence (DNA): TGCGCCAGCAGCCAAGATCCTAGCGGGGTGAACACAGATACGCAGTATTTT. The gene calls are TRBV4-1 and TRBJ2-3, with 9 bases matching TRBD2. Germline loops: CDR1 MGHRA, CDR2 YSYEKL. The CDR3 runs to 17 residues. The V gene end was trimmed by 0 bases and the J gene end by 2 bases; junction bases not matched to a gene: 6.

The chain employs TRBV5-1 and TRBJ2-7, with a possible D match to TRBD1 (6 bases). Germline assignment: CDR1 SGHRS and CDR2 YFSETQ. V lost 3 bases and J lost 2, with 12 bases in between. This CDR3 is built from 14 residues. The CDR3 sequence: CASSSQGTPYEQYF. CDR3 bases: TGCGCCAGCAGCTCCCAGGGGACCCCCTACGAGCAGTACTTC.

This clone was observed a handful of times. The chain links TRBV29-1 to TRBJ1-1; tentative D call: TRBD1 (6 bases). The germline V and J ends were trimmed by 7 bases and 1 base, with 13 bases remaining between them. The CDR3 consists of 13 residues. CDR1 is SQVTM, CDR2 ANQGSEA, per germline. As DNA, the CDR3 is TGCAGCGCTGGTTGGACAGAGAACACTGAAGCTTTCTTT. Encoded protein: CSAGWTENTEAFF. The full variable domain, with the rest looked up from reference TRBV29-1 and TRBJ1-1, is SAVISQKPSRDICQRGTSLTIQCQVDSQVTMMFWYRQQPGQSLTLIATANQGSEATYESGFVIDKFPISRPNLTFSTLTVSNMSPEDSSIYLCSAGWTENTEAFFGQGTRLTVV.

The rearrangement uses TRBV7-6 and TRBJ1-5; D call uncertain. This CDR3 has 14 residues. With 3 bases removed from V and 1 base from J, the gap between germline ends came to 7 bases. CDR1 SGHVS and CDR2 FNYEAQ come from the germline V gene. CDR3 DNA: TGTGCCAGCAGCTTGGAGGAAAGCAATCAGCCCCAGCATTTT. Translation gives CASSLEESNQPQHF.

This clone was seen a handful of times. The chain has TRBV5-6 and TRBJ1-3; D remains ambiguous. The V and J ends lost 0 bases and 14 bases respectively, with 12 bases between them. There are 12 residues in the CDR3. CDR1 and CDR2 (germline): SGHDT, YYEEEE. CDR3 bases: TGTGCCAGCAGCTTGGTCACCGGATTCGTATATTTT. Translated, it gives CASSLVTGFVYF.

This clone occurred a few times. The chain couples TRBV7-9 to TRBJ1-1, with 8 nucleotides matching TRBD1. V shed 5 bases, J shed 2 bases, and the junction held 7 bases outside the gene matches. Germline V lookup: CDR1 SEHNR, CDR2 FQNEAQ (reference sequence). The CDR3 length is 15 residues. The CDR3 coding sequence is TGTGCCAGCAGCCTGAGGACAGGGCCCAACACTGAAGCTTTCTTT. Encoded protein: CASSLRTGPNTEAFF.